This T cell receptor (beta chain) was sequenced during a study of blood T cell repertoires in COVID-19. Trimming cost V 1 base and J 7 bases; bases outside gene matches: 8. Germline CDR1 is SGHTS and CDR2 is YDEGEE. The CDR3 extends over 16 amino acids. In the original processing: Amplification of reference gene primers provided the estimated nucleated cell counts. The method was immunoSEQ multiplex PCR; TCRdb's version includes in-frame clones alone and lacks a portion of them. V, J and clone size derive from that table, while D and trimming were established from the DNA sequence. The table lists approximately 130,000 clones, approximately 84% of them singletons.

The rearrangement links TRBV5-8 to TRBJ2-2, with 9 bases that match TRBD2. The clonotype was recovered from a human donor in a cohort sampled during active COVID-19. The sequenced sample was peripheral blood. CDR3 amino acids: CASSLKAGGPIGELFF. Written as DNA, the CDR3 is TGTGCCAGCAGCTTGAAAGCGGGGGGCCCTATCGGGGAGCTGTTTTTT.